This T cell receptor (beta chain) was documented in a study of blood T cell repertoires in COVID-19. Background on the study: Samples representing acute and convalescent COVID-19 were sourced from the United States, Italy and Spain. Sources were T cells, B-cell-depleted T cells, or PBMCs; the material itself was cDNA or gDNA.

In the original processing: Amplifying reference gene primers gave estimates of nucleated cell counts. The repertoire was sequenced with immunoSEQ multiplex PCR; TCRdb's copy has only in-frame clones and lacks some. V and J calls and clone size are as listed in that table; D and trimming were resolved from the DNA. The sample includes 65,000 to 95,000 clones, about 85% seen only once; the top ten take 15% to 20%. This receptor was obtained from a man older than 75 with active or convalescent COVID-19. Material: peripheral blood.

DNA for the CDR3: TGTGCCAGCAGCTTAATGCCGGACTATGGCTACACCTTC. This translates into CASSLMPDYGYTF. V gene TRBV7-9 combines with J gene TRBJ1-2; D uncertain. The CDR3 loop spans 13 amino acids. Germline-derived CDR1 and CDR2 are SEHNR and FQNEAQ (reference sequence). Trimming removed 2 bases from V and 3 bases from J, with 7 bases in between. The full variable domain, its missing parts supplied by reference TRBV7-9 and TRBJ1-2, is DTGVSQNPRHKITKRGQNVTFRCDPISEHNRLYWYRQTLGQGPEFLTYFQNEAQLEKSRLLSDRFSAERPKGSFSTLEIQRTEQGDSAMYLCASSLMPDYGYTFGSGTRLTVV.